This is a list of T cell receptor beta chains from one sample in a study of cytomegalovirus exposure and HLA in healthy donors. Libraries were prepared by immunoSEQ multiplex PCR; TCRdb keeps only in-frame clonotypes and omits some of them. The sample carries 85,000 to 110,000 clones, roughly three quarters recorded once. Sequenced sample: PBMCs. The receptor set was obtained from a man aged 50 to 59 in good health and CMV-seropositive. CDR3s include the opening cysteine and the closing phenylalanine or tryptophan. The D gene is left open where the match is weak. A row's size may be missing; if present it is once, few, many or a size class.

CDR3: CASSPSPGLAGEYEQYF
DNA: TGTGCCAGCAGCCCCAGCCCGGGACTAGCGGGAGAGTACGAGCAGTACTTC
J: TRBJ2-7
size: .
V: TRBV28
D: TRBD2

CDR3: CASSLNEQFF
DNA: TGTGCCAGCAGTCTGAATGAGCAGTTCTTC
J: TRBJ2-1
size: .
V: TRBV11-2
D: .

CDR3: CASILAGDSYNEQFF
DNA: TGTGCCAGCATTCTAGCGGGGGACTCCTACAATGAGCAGTTCTTC
J: TRBJ2-1
size: .
V: TRBV28
D: TRBD2

CDR3: CSVGPGTGAGANVLTF
DNA: TGCAGCGTCGGTCCCGGGACAGGGGCTGGGGCCAACGTCCTGACTTTC
J: TRBJ2-6
size: .
V: TRBV29-1
D: TRBD1

CDR3: CAWRPDRGPGANVLTF
DNA: TGTGCCTGGAGACCCGACAGGGGGCCTGGGGCCAACGTCCTGACTTTC
J: TRBJ2-6
size: few
V: TRBV30
D: TRBD1

CDR3: CASSTDPNTEAFF
DNA: TGTGCCAGCAGTACTGATCCCAACACTGAAGCTTTCTTT
J: TRBJ1-1
size: .
V: TRBV27
D: .

CDR3: CASSPTAGEQFF
DNA: TGTGCCAGCAGCCCCACGGCGGGTGAGCAGTTCTTC
J: TRBJ2-1
size: .
V: TRBV2
D: .

CDR3: CASSLGGRGGGTYNEQFF
DNA: TGTGCCAGCAGCTTAGGGGGGAGGGGGGGAGGGACCTACAATGAGCAGTTCTTC
J: TRBJ2-1
size: .
V: TRBV11-2
D: .

CDR3: CASSPDRIHNEQFF
DNA: TGTGCCAGCAGTCCGGACAGGATCCACAATGAGCAGTTCTTC
J: TRBJ2-1
size: .
V: TRBV27
D: TRBD1

CDR3: CASSSLAGGAPEQFF
DNA: TGTGCCAGCAGTTCCCTAGCGGGCGGAGCGCCTGAGCAGTTCTTC
J: TRBJ2-1
size: .
V: TRBV6-6
D: TRBD2

CDR3: CASSLAEGSGNTIYF
DNA: TGTGCCAGCAGCTTAGCGGAGGGCTCTGGAAACACCATATATTTT
J: TRBJ1-3
size: .
V: TRBV7-8
D: .

CDR3: CASSPETGGYTF
DNA: TGTGCCAGCAGCCCGGAAACGGGAGGCTACACCTTC
J: TRBJ1-2
size: .
V: TRBV7-9
D: .

CDR3: CATSRLTGQSGANVLTF
DNA: TGTGCCACCAGCAGACTTACCGGACAGTCTGGGGCCAACGTCCTGACTTTC
J: TRBJ2-6
size: .
V: TRBV15
D: .

CDR3: CASSLERLAWNEQFF
DNA: TGTGCCAGCAGCTTGGAAAGACTAGCGTGGAATGAGCAGTTCTTC
J: TRBJ2-1
size: .
V: TRBV7-6
D: TRBD2

CDR3: CASQGGSGSTGELFF
DNA: TGTGCCAGCCAAGGGGGTAGCGGGAGCACCGGGGAGCTGTTTTTT
J: TRBJ2-2
size: .
V: TRBV5-4
D: TRBD2

CDR3: CASSLEATGHLPQHF
DNA: TGTGCCAGCAGCTTAGAGGCGACAGGTCATCTGCCCCAGCATTTT
J: TRBJ1-5
size: .
V: TRBV7-2
D: .